This T cell receptor (beta chain) was identified during a study of T cell responses to AZD1222 COVID-19 vaccine (dated by TCRdb to about 2021). Some background on the complete study: AZD1222 recipients given second doses at about 4 weeks or at about 12 weeks were pooled, since spike-specific TCR depth and breadth were not found to differ between the two schedules. TCR sequencing covered 233 trial participants: 200 to 220 given two doses of AZD1222 and 26 given two doses of MenACWY control vaccine. Enrollment into the trials was organized by age into subgroups of 18-55, 56-69 and 70-plus years, and those subgroups contained 148, 28 and 57 TCR-sequenced participants, respectively. Summary of the overall study and its limitations: The vaccine-associated CD4 TCRs covered the entire spike protein, and the dominant responses fell in regions 160-218 and 743-854. Only five to seven AZD1222 recipients were SARS-CoV-2 seropositive at baseline, limiting conclusions about previously exposed vaccinees. In the small 56-69-year group, the increase in depth fell short of significance, most likely because of low power. Most participants were white British and females outnumbered males, and the authors suggested that clonal diversity may have been underestimated. After two AZD1222 doses, both the breadth and the depth of spike-specific TCRs were significantly higher than at day 0 and than in MenACWY recipients. Because no samples from the day 14 peak response were available, repertoires could be characterized only after the peak T cell response. Reportedly, almost half of the unique spike-specific TCRs recognized epitopes lying outside the regions that are mutated in the B.1.351 and B.1.1.7 variants.

Of note for this clone: Its recognized antigen is unknown. No base-level quality is on record; no much larger clone is a single base apart.

The CDR3 regions of human TCRbeta chains were analyzed by immunosequencing. Per the original workflow: Repertoire TCRs were checked for matches against a reference library of SARS-CoV-2-specific TCRs that had been generated using the MIRA antigen-specificity platform. Breadth meant the fraction of unique TCRs that were SARS-CoV-2-associated, whereas depth meant the fraction of total T cells that were SARS-CoV-2-associated. Using the MIRA data, each spike-specific TCR was mapped to the spike region that the TCR reacts to and placed in a CD4 or CD8 class. Log10-transformed breadth and depth values were compared by one-way ANOVA with Sidak's multiple comparisons tests. Held by TCRdb, this immuneACCESS table contains in-frame sequences only and omits some clones. Under half of the omission traces to an unresolved V gene where checked; the cause of the rest is unknown. That table gives V, J and clone size, and the DNA gave D and trimming. Here the sample has about 21,000 clones; around 82% occur a single time. Less than 55% of the sample belongs to the ten largest clones.

The meaning of the sample's time point label: baseline before first vaccination. The vaccinee samples were drawn from two UK trials, COV001 and COV002, one of which was a single-blind randomized controlled phase 2/3 trial testing AZD1222 (ChAdOx1 nCoV-19) in healthy adults. For TCRbeta chain sequencing, PBMC samples were collected from trial participants at day 0 and at day 28 after the second dose. Ends trimmed: V by 5 bases, J by 3 bases; bases unmatched to a gene: 8. The CDR3 starts with the cysteine, ends with the phenylalanine, and has 16 residues. The only DNA kept is the CDR3, 48 bases in frame from the first base. According to the germline V gene, CDR1 reads SGHTA and CDR2 reads FQGNSA.

The chain is made from TRBV7-2 and TRBJ1-2, and TRBD1 matches 11 of the central bases. This TCR was recovered from an adult in good health. Sequencing was performed on peripheral blood, taken on day 0 of AZD1222 vaccination. The nucleotide sequence is given as TGTGCCAGCAGCGCCGGACAGGGGGCAGGCGACTATGGCTACACCTTC. This is translated as CASSAGQGAGDYGYTF.